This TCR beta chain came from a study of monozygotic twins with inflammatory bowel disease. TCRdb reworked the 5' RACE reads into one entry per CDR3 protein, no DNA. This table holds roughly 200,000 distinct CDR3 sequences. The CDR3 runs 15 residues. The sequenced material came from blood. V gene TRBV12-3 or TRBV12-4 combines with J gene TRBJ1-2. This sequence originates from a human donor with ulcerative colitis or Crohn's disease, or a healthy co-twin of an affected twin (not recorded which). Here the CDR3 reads CASSRGSGILYGYTF.